The following is a TCR beta chain sequence with its context. These data originate in a study of blood T cell repertoires in COVID-19. For the study at large: PBMCs, B-cell-depleted T cells, or T cells were the source of the cDNA or gDNA that made up the material.

V lost 0 bases, J lost 6 bases, and 15 bases lay in between. The CDR3 has 16 amino acids. Germline V gene lookup returns CDR1 SGHTA and CDR2 FQGNSA. TCRdb keeps only in-frame clones here, not all; method: immunoSEQ multiplex PCR. The profile covers some 160,000 clones, with roughly 80% appearing a single time and roughly 8.1% taken by the ten largest. Input material: peripheral blood. This chain links TRBV7-2 with TRBJ1-3, with a weak D call TRBD1 (6 bases). This clonotype originated in a woman aged 80 or older with COVID-19, enrolled during active disease. CDR3 loop: CASSLAGRGTVNTIYF. The CDR3 DNA sequence: TGTGCCAGCAGCTTAGCGGGCAGGGGAACGGTAAACACCATATATTTT.